Each of the 26 T cell receptor beta chains below was sequenced from the same sample in a study of immune cell composition in non-small cell lung cancer. The data were produced by immunoSEQ multiplex PCR, yet TCRdb's version contains in-frame clones alone and is incomplete. This sample has about 2,500 clones, with roughly 85% found just once. The specimen was lung tumor tissue. The receptors come from a human donor with non-small cell lung cancer.

The chain has TRBV30 and TRBJ1-1, with TRBD1 matching 8 bases. The CDR3 spans 13 residues. CDR1 GTSNPN and CDR2 SVGIG come from the germline V gene (reference sequence). The V segment lost 5 bases and the J segment 5 bases; nucleotides outside the gene matches: 7. The CDR3 is CAWVAGGGTEAFF. The CDR3, as DNA: TGTGCCTGGGTGGCAGGGGGCGGAACTGAAGCTTTCTTT.

The chain has TRBV27 and TRBJ1-1; D remains ambiguous. There are 12 residues in the CDR3. Germline V gene lookup returns CDR1 MNHEY and CDR2 SMNVEV (reference sequence). The CDR3 here is CAVWRVGLEAFF. The DNA of the CDR3 is TGTGCAGTATGGAGGGTTGGCCTTGAAGCTTTCTTT.

The V gene is TRBV18, the J gene TRBJ2-5; TRBD2 matches at 8 bases. CDR1 is KGHSH and CDR2 is LQKENI in the germline V gene. With 6 bases clipped from V and 4 bases from J, the junction kept 19 bases outside the gene matches. The CDR3 sequence is 18 residues long. The CDR3 sequence: CASSLGLAKSERGETQYF. The CDR3 DNA follows: TGTGCCAGCTCCCTAGGACTAGCCAAATCCGAGAGGGGAGAGACCCAGTACTTC.

The chain joins TRBV11-1 to TRBJ2-7; the match to TRBD2 covers 9 bases. There are 14 residues in the CDR3. The J segment lost 6 bases and the V segment lost 1 base, leaving 4 bases of the junction unmatched. The germline CDR1 and CDR2 sequences are SGHAT and FQDESV (reference sequence). Here the CDR3 DNA reads TGTGCCAGCAGCTTAGTAGCGGGGGCGGTCGAGCAGTACTTC. Protein: CASSLVAGAVEQYF.

J is TRBJ1-2 and V is TRBV6-5, with 9 nucleotides matching TRBD1. J lost 8 bases, V lost 6 bases, and 13 bases had no gene match. The CDR3 totals 15 residues. CDR1 and CDR2 from the germline V gene are MNHEY and SVGAGI. CDR3 amino acids: CASRNTGTGRRGYTF. CDR3 nucleotides: TGTGCCAGCAGGAACACCGGGACAGGGCGGCGGGGCTACACCTTC.

This clone was counted a few times. The V and J genes are TRBV13 and TRBJ2-7, with 7 bases fitting TRBD2. The CDR3 has 16 amino acids. The V gene end was trimmed by 0 bases and the J gene end by 4 bases; junction bases not matched to a gene: 9. Germline lookup yields CDR1 PRHDT and CDR2 FYEKMQ (reference sequence). As DNA, the CDR3 is TGTGCCAGCAGCTTAGGCCGAGCGGGAATAGTTTACGAGCAGTACTTC. Its translation is CASSLGRAGIVYEQYF.

The chain is built from TRBV5-8 and TRBJ2-1, with D possibly matching TRBD2 (5 bases). Germline assignment: CDR1 SGHTS and CDR2 YDEGEE. V dropped 6 bases and J dropped 5 bases, with 15 bases sitting between them. The CDR3 contains 14 residues. For the CDR3, the DNA is TGTGCCAGCACCGAGGGAGCCTGGGACAATGAGCAGTTCTTC. Amino acid sequence: CASTEGAWDNEQFF. Complete variable domain (other parts from reference TRBV5-8 and TRBJ2-1): EAGVTQSPTHLIKTRGQQATLRCSPISGHTSVYWYQQALGLGLQFLLWYDEGEERNRGNFPPRFSGRQFPNYSSELNVNALELEDSALYLCASTEGAWDNEQFFGPGTRLTVL.

The chain carries TRBV28 and TRBJ2-3; weak D call: TRBD1 (5 bases). There are 16 residues in the CDR3. Trimming removed 6 bases at V and 3 bases at J, with 19 bases between. The germline V gene encodes CDR1 MDHEN and CDR2 SYDVKM. CDR3 amino acids: CASRSIGVTRTDTQYF. The CDR3 DNA reads TGTGCCAGCAGGTCTATAGGGGTCACTCGGACAGATACGCAGTATTTT.

The chain has TRBV5-1 and TRBJ2-2, with TRBD2 as a possible D gene (6 bases). The CDR3 contains 18 residues. Trimming removed 3 bases from V and 0 bases from J, with 18 bases in between. CDR1 SGHRS and CDR2 YFSETQ come from the germline V gene. The CDR3, as DNA: TGCGCCAGCAGCTCCAGGGTTAGCGGCGGCTCGAACACCGGGGAGCTGTTTTTT. The encoded protein is CASSSRVSGGSNTGELFF.

This clone was found a few times. J is TRBJ1-2 and V is TRBV28, with TRBD1 matching over 10 bases. This CDR3 is 14 amino acids long. Germline loops: CDR1 MDHEN, CDR2 SYDVKM. Trimming at V came to 2 bases and at J to 7 bases, leaving 4 bases not matched to a gene. This CDR3 reads CASSLGTGVFGYTF. CDR3 nucleotide sequence: TGTGCCAGCAGTTTAGGGACAGGGGTTTTTGGCTACACCTTC.

The genes are TRBV15 and TRBJ2-5, with TRBD1 matching over 9 bases. CDR3 length equals 16 residues. Germline trimming cut 0 bases from V and 4 bases from J; bases unmatched to any gene: 6. The germline V gene encodes CDR1 LNHNV and CDR2 YYDKDF (reference sequence). The CDR3 spells CATSRDLTGGRETQYF. CDR3 nucleotides: TGTGCCACCAGCAGAGATTTGACAGGGGGGCGAGAGACCCAGTACTTC.

This clone was observed a single time. This chain uses TRBV5-4 with TRBJ1-1; perhaps TRBD1 as D (6 bases). Germline V gene lookup returns CDR1 SGHNT and CDR2 YYREEE (reference sequence). There are 14 residues in the CDR3. Trimming stripped 4 bases from V and 4 bases from J, with 14 bases between. The CDR3 sequence: CASSPRTGITEAFF. The DNA for the CDR3 is TGTGCCAGCAGCCCCCGTACAGGGATCACTGAAGCTTTCTTT. The full variable domain, with the rest looked up from reference TRBV5-4 and TRBJ1-1, is ETGVTQSPTHLIKTRGQQVTLRCSSQSGHNTVSWYQQALGQGPQFIFQYYREEENGRGNFPPRFSGLQFPNYSSELNVNALELDDSALYLCASSPRTGITEAFFGQGTRLTVV.

This rearrangement joins TRBV7-9 to TRBJ2-6; maybe TRBD2 (6 bases). The CDR3 covers 18 residues. V was shortened by 3 bases and J by 0 bases, with 15 bases between the two germline ends. Germline CDR1 is SEHNR and CDR2 is FQNEAQ (reference sequence). CDR3 in amino acids: CASSFSGTGDSGANVLTF. CDR3 DNA sequence: TGTGCCAGCAGCTTTTCAGGGACGGGAGACTCTGGGGCCAACGTCCTGACTTTC.

CDR3 DNA: TGTGCCAGCAGCTTCATGGAGACCCAGTACTTC. Translated, it gives CASSFMETQYF. V usage is TRBV11-3 and J usage is TRBJ2-5, with no clear D. This CDR3 comprises 11 residues. V lost 3 bases and J 5 bases, leaving 4 bases between the germline ends. CDR1 SGHNT and CDR2 YENEEA come from the germline V gene.

The chain recombines TRBV5-1 with TRBJ1-3, with 9 bases fitting TRBD1. The CDR3 is 15 amino acids. CDR1 is SGHRS, CDR2 YFSETQ, per germline. Losses at the gene ends were 3 bases for V and 3 bases for J; bases not matched to a gene: 4. This CDR3 reads CASSWTGDSGNTIYF. CDR3 bases: TGCGCCAGCAGCTGGACAGGGGATAGTGGAAACACCATATATTTT.

The chain couples TRBV15 to TRBJ2-3; TRBD2 is a possible D gene (5 bases). The CDR3 is 15 residues long. Germline CDR1 reads LNHNV; CDR2 reads YYDKDF (reference sequence). The germline V and J ends were trimmed by 1 base and 1 base, with 9 bases remaining between them. CDR3 in amino acids: CATSRAGSGTDTQYF. CDR3 in DNA: TGTGCCACCAGCAGAGCGGGTAGCGGCACAGATACGCAGTATTTT. Together with reference TRBV15 and TRBJ2-3, the CDR3 gives the full variable domain: DAMVIQNPRYQVTQFGKPVTLSCSQTLNHNVMYWYQQKSSQAPKLLFHYYDKDFNNEADTPDNFQSRRPNTSFCFLDIRSPGLGDTAMYLCATSRAGSGTDTQYFGPGTRLTVL.

V gene TRBV19 combines with J gene TRBJ1-5; 8 bases line up with TRBD1. The CDR3 contains 16 residues. CDR1 LNHDA and CDR2 SQIVND come from the germline V gene (reference sequence). With V trimmed by 4 bases and J by 5 bases, 10 bases remained unmatched. CDR3: CASSNVATGAHQPQHF. CDR3 nucleotide sequence: TGTGCCAGTAGTAACGTTGCGACAGGGGCTCATCAGCCCCAGCATTTT.

The chain joins TRBV30 to TRBJ1-5, with unresolved D. V dropped 1 base and J dropped 0 bases, with 10 bases sitting between them. This CDR3 contains 15 residues. Germline loops: CDR1 GTSNPN, CDR2 SVGIG (reference sequence). In nucleotides, the CDR3 is TGTGCCTGGAGTGCAATCAGGTCTAGCAATCAGCCCCAGCATTTT. Its protein is CAWSAIRSSNQPQHF.

This clone came up once. The rearrangement joins TRBV5-5 to TRBJ2-2, with D unresolved. Trimming pared 0 bases from V and 2 bases from J, leaving 5 bases between. Germline CDR1 and CDR2: SGHKS and YYEKEE (reference sequence). This CDR3 spans 14 amino acids. CDR3 amino acids: CASSLEPNTGELFF. CDR3 in DNA: TGTGCCAGCAGCTTGGAGCCTAACACCGGGGAGCTGTTTTTT.

V and J are TRBV27 and TRBJ2-1, with 9 bases fitting TRBD2. With V trimmed by 3 bases and J by 15 bases, 9 bases remained unmatched. CDR1 is MNHEY, CDR2 SMNVEV, per germline (reference sequence). This CDR3 is built from 13 residues. The CDR3 reads CASSFQGGRAAFF. The CDR3 DNA reads as TGTGCCAGCAGTTTTCAGGGCGGGAGGGCCGCGTTCTTC.

For the CDR3, the DNA is TGTGCCAGCTCACCACTGGTCTCAGGCGCTGAAACGAACACAGATACGCAGTATTTT. It is translated as CASSPLVSGAETNTDTQYF. The chain combines TRBV18 with TRBJ2-3, with D hard to call. CDR3 length: 19 amino acids. V lost 1 base to trimming and J lost 2 bases, with 22 bases between them. In germline, CDR1 is KGHSH, CDR2 LQKENI.

The chain recombines TRBV4-1 with TRBJ2-7, with TRBD2 as a possible D gene (5 bases). The CDR3 consists of 14 residues. Germline assignment: CDR1 MGHRA and CDR2 YSYEKL. The ends were cut back, 0 bases at V and 7 bases at J, with 13 bases in the middle. The CDR3 here is CASSQDLSGNEQYF. In DNA form, the CDR3 reads TGCGCCAGCAGCCAAGATCTTTCGGGAAATGAGCAGTACTTC.

The J gene is TRBJ2-7, the V gene TRBV19, with 7 bases that match TRBD2. V shed 8 bases and J 5 bases; nucleotides not matched to a gene: 12. This CDR3 comprises 14 residues. Germline CDR1 and CDR2: LNHDA and SQIVND (reference sequence). The DNA for the CDR3 is TGTGCCAGTGGGGGGGGAGGGGACGCCGACGAGCAGTACTTC. It translates to CASGGGGDADEQYF.

The rearrangement joins TRBV7-2 to TRBJ2-1; 8 nucleotides line up with TRBD1. The CDR3 covers 15 residues. V dropped 5 bases and J dropped 7; count of bases not matched to a gene: 10. The germline gives CDR1 SGHTA, CDR2 FQGNSA. The CDR3 coding sequence is TGTGCCAGCAGCCTTGGGGTCCACAGGGGGAATGAGCAGTTCTTC. Protein: CASSLGVHRGNEQFF.

On this clone: At one boundary the junction diverges from the germline segment, which might be a read error. This chain uses TRBV10-3 with TRBJ1-2; 9 bases are a match to TRBD1. The length of the CDR3 is 15 residues. Germline assignment: CDR1 ENHRY and CDR2 SYGVKD. The CDR3 loop reads CAISGDRVGNYDYTF. The CDR3 DNA is TGTGCCATCAGTGGGGACAGGGTAGGGAACTATGACTACACCTTC.

V is TRBV7-3 and J is TRBJ2-1; TRBD2 might be the D (5 bases). This CDR3 comprises 15 residues. Germline CDR1 and CDR2: SGHTA and FQGTGA. With 1 base removed from V and 7 bases from J, the gap between germline ends came to 14 bases. CDR3 DNA: TGTGCCAGCAGCTTAAACGGGATCCTTTCGAATGAGCAGTTCTTC. Its translation: CASSLNGILSNEQFF.